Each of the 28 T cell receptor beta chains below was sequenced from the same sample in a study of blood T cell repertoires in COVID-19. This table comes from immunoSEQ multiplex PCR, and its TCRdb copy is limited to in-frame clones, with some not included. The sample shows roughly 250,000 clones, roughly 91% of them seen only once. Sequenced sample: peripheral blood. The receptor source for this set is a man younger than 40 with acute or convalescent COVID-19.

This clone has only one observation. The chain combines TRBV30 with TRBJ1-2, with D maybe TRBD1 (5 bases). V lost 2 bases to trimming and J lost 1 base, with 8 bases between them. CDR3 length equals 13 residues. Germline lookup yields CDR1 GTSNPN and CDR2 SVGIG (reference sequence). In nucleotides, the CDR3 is TGTGCCTGGAGTCCTGACAGTAACTATGGCTACACCTTC. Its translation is CAWSPDSNYGYTF.

CDR3 sequence (DNA): TGTGCCAGTAGTATCCCCGGGACAGGGGGCAGAGAGACCCAGTACTTC. Translation gives CASSIPGTGGRETQYF. This chain links TRBV19 with TRBJ2-5, with TRBD1 matching 12 bases. The germline V gene has CDR1 LNHDA and CDR2 SQIVND (reference sequence). Germline trimming cut 3 bases from V and 4 bases from J; bases unmatched to any gene: 6. This CDR3 is 16 amino acids long.

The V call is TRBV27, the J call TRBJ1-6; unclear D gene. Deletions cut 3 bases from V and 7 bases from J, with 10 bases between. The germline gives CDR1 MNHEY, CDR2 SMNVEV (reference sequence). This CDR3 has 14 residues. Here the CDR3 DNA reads TGTGCCAGCAGTTTCGCGGCATTAAATTCACCCCTCCACTTT. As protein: CASSFAALNSPLHF.

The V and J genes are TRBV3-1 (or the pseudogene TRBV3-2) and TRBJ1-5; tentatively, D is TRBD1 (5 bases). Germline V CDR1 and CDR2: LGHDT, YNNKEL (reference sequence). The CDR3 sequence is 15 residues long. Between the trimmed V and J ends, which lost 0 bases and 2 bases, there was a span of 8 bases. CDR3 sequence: CASSQEPGGNQPQHF. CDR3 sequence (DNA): TGTGCCAGCAGCCAAGAGCCGGGGGGCAATCAGCCCCAGCATTTT.

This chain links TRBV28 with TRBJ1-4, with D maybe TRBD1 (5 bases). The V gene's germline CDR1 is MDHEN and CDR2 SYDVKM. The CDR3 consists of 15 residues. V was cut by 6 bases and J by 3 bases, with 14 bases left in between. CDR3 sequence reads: CASRIGGVSNEKLFF. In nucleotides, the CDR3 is TGTGCCAGCAGGATCGGAGGGGTCTCTAATGAAAAACTGTTTTTT.

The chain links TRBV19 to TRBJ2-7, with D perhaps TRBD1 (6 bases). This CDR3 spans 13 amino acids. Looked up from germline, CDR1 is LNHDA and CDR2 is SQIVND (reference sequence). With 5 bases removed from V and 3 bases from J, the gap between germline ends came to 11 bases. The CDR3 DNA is TGTGCCAGTAGTCCGAAACAGGGCTACGAGCAGTACTTC. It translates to CASSPKQGYEQYF.

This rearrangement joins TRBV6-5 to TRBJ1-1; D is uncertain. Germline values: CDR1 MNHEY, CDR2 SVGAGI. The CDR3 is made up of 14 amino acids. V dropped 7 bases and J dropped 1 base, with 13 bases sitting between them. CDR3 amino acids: CASKLGGKNTEAFF. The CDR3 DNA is TGTGCCAGCAAGCTGGGCGGGAAGAACACTGAAGCTTTCTTT.

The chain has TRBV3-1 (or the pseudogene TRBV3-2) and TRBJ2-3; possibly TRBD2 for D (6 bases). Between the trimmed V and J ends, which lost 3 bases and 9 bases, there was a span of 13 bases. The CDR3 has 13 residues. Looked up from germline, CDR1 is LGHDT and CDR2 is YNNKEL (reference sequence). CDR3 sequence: CASSQSEGGTQYF. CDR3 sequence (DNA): TGTGCCAGCAGCCAGTCCGAGGGAGGAACGCAGTATTTT.

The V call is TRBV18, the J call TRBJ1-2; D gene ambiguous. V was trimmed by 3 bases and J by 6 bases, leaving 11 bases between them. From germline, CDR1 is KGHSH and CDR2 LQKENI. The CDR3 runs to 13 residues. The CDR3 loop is CASSPSLVDGYTF. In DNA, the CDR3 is TGTGCCAGCTCACCGTCTTTAGTAGATGGCTACACCTTC.

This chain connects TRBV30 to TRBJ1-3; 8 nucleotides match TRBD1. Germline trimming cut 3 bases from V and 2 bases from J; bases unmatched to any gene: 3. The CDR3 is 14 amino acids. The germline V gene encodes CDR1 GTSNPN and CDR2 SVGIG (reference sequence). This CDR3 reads CAWSADRAGNTIYF. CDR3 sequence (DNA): TGTGCCTGGAGCGCGGACAGGGCTGGAAACACCATATATTTT.

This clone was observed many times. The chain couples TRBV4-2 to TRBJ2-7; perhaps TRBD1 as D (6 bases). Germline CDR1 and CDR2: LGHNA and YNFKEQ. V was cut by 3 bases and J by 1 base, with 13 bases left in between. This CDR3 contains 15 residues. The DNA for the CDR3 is TGTGCCAGCAGCCAGCAGACAGGCAATTCCTACGAGCAGTACTTC. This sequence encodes CASSQQTGNSYEQYF.

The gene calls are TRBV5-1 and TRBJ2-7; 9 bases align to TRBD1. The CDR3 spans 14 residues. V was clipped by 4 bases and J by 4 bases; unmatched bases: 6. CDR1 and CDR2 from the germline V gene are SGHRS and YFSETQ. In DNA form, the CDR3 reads TGCGCCAGCAGCGGTACGACAGGGGGATACGAGCAGTACTTC. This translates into CASSGTTGGYEQYF.

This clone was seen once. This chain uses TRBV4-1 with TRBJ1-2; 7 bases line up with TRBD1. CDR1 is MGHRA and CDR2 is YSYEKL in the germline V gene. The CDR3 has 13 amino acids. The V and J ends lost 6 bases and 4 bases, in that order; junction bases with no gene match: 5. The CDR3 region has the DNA TGCGCCAGCAGTCCCGGGACAGCCTATGGCTACACCTTC. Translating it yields CASSPGTAYGYTF.

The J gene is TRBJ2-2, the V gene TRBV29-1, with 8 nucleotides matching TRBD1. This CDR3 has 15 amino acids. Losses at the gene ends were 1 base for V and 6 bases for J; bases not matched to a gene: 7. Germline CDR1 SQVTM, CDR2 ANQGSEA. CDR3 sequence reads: CSVEGWTGLAGELFF. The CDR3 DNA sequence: TGCAGCGTTGAAGGGTGGACAGGGCTAGCCGGGGAGCTGTTTTTT.

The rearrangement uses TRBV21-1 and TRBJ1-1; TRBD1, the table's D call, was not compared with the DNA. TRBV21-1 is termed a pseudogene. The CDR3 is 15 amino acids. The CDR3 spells CASSPRSQGITEAFF. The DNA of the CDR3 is TGTGCCAGCAGCCCTCGGTCCCAGGGAATCACTGAAGCTTTCTTT.

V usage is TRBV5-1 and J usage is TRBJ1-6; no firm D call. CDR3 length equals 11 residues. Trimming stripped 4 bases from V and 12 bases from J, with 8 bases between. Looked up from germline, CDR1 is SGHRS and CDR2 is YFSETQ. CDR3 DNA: TGCGCCAGCAGCCGAGGAGGACCCCTCCACTTT. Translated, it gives CASSRGGPLHF.

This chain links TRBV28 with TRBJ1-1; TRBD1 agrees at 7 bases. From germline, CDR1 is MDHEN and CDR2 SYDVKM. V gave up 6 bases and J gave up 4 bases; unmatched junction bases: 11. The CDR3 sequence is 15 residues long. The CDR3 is CASRRKQGLGTEAFF. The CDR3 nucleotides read TGTGCCAGCAGAAGGAAACAGGGGTTGGGCACTGAAGCTTTCTTT. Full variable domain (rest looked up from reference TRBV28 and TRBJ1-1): DVKVTQSSRYLVKRTGEKVFLECVQDMDHENMFWYRQDPGLGLRLIYFSYDVKMKEKGDIPEGYSVSREKKERFSLILESASTNQTSMYLCASRRKQGLGTEAFFGQGTRLTVV.

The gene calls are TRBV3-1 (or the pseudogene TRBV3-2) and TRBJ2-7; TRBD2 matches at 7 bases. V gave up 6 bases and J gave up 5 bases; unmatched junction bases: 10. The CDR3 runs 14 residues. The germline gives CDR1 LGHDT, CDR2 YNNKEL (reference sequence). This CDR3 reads CASSQPGTNNEQYF. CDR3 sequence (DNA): TGTGCCAGCAGTCAACCCGGGACTAACAACGAGCAGTACTTC.

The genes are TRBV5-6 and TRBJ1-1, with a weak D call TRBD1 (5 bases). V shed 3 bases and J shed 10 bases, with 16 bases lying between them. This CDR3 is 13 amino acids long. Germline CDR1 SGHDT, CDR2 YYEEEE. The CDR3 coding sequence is TGTGCCAGCAGCTCCCCCCGACAGAACTCAGCTTTCTTT. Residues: CASSSPRQNSAFF.

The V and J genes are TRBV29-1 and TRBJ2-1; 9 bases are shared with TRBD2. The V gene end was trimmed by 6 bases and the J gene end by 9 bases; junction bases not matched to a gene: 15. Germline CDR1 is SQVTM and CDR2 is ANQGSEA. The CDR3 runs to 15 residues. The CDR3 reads CSVEPMAGGPPEQFF. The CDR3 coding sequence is TGCAGCGTAGAGCCCATGGCGGGAGGGCCCCCTGAGCAGTTCTTC.

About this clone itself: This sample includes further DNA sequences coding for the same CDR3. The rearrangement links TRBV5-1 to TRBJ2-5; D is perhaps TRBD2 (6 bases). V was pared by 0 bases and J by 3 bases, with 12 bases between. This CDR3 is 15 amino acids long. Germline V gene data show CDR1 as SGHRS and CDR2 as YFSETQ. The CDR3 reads CASSLGGGSEETQYF. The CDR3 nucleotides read TGCGCCAGCAGCTTGGGTGGAGGGTCTGAAGAGACCCAGTACTTC.

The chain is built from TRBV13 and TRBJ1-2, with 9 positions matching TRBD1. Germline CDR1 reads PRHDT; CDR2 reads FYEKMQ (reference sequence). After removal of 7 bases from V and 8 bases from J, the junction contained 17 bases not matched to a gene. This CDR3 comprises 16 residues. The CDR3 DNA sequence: TGTGCCAGCACCGAAAGAGTCTCGGGACAGGGTAGGGGCTACACCTTC. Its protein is CASTERVSGQGRGYTF.

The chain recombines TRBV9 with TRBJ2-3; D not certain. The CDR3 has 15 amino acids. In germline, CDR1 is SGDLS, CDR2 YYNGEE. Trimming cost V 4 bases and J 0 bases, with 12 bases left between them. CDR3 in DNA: TGTGCCAGCAGCCCGTGGGTCGGGAGCACAGATACGCAGTATTTT. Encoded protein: CASSPWVGSTDTQYF.

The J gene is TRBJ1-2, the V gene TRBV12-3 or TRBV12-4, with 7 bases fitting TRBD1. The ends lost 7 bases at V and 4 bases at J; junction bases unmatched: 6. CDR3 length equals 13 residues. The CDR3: CASTPQGLYGYTF. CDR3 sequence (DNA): TGTGCCAGCACCCCACAGGGGCTCTATGGCTACACCTTC.

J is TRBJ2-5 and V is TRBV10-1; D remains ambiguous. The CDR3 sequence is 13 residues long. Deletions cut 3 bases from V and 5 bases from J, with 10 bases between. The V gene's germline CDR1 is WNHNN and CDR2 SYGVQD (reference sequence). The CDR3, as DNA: TGCGCCAGCAGTGATCCGGGTTCTGAGACCCAGTACTTC. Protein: CASSDPGSETQYF.

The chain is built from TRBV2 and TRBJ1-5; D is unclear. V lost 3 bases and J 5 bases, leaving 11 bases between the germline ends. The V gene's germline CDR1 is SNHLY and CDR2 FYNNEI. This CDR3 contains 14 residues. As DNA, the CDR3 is TGTGCCAGCAGTGAGACTACGTCTCATCAGCCCCAGCATTTT. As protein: CASSETTSHQPQHF.

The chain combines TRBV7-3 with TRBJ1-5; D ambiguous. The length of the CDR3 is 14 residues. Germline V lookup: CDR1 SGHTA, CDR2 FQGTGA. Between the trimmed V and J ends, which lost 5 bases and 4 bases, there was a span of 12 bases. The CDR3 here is CASSPRQINQPQHF. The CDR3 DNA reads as TGTGCCAGCAGCCCGAGGCAGATAAATCAGCCCCAGCATTTT.

Here the CDR3 reads CASSSNPRGSYNEQFF. Here the CDR3 DNA reads TGTGCCAGCAGCTCGAACCCCAGGGGCTCCTACAATGAGCAGTTCTTC. The chain joins TRBV11-2 to TRBJ2-1; D might be TRBD1 (6 bases). CDR1 is SGHAT and CDR2 is FQNNGV in the germline V gene. Trimming removed 4 bases at V and 0 bases at J, with 13 bases between. This CDR3 is 16 amino acids long.